Below, 6 T cell receptor beta chains from the same sample are listed, as sequenced in a study of control samples from healthy donors and cancer patients. The repertoire was sequenced with immunoSEQ multiplex PCR; TCRdb's copy has only in-frame clones and lacks some. The table lists 110,000 to 150,000 clones, about nine tenths of them singletons, with about 4.9% in the top ten. The sequenced material came from blood. These receptors all stem from a young man in good health.

The chain recombines TRBV5-8 with TRBJ1-2, with 8 bases matching TRBD1. V trimming: 1 base; J trimming: 5 bases; junction bases outside the gene matches: 7. The CDR3 has 15 amino acids. The V gene's germline CDR1 is SGHTS and CDR2 YDEGEE. CDR3 region: CASSLPGQDVYGYTF. The DNA of the CDR3 is TGTGCCAGCAGCTTGCCGGGACAGGACGTTTATGGCTACACCTTC. The full variable domain, its missing parts supplied by reference TRBV5-8 and TRBJ1-2, is EAGVTQSPTHLIKTRGQQATLRCSPISGHTSVYWYQQALGLGLQFLLWYDEGEERNRGNFPPRFSGRQFPNYSSELNVNALELEDSALYLCASSLPGQDVYGYTFGSGTRLTVV.

The chain uses TRBV3-1 (or the pseudogene TRBV3-2) and TRBJ2-5; D ambiguous. CDR1 LGHDT and CDR2 YNNKEL come from the germline V gene (reference sequence). Trimming pared 8 bases from V and 4 bases from J, leaving 20 bases between. This CDR3 is 15 amino acids long. In DNA form, the CDR3 reads TGTGCCAGCTCTAAAGCCAGCAAGAGCGCAGAGACCCAGTACTTC. It codes for CASSKASKSAETQYF.

The genes are TRBV11-2 and TRBJ2-7; D might be TRBD1 or TRBD2, each matching 5 bases. This CDR3 spans 19 amino acids. The germline V gene encodes CDR1 SGHAT and CDR2 FQNNGV. Trimming took off 5 bases at V and 1 base at J, with 27 bases between the two ends. DNA of the CDR3: TGTGCCAGCAGCCCTACTCGTCCCGGGACCTTTATGAGGTCCTACGAGCAGTACTTC. It encodes CASSPTRPGTFMRSYEQYF.

This clone was detected only once. The chain uses TRBV6-5 and TRBJ1-1, with D tentatively TRBD1 (6 bases). V lost 7 bases and J lost 4, with 13 bases in between. The CDR3 sequence is 13 residues long. Germline assignment: CDR1 MNHEY and CDR2 SVGAGI. The CDR3 reads CASNGLQGTEAFF. In nucleotides, the CDR3 is TGTGCCAGCAATGGTCTACAGGGCACTGAAGCTTTCTTT.

The chain uses TRBV5-6 and TRBJ2-7; 9 bases are a match to TRBD1. This CDR3 is 14 amino acids long. V shed 4 bases, J shed 4 bases, and the junction held 6 bases outside the gene matches. The germline gives CDR1 SGHDT, CDR2 YYEEEE. This CDR3 reads CASSGTDRGYEQYF. CDR3 DNA: TGTGCCAGCAGCGGGACAGACAGGGGGTACGAGCAGTACTTC.

The genes are TRBV3-1 (or the pseudogene TRBV3-2) and TRBJ1-4; no clear D gene. CDR1 and CDR2 (germline): LGHDT, YNNKEL (reference sequence). The germline V and J ends were trimmed by 1 base and 2 bases, with 5 bases remaining between them. The length of the CDR3 is 14 residues. In DNA, the CDR3 is TGTGCCAGCAGCCAAGGTGATACTAATGAAAAACTGTTTTTT. Protein: CASSQGDTNEKLFF.